Listed here are 12 T cell receptor beta chains from one sample, sequenced in a study of shared clonotypes between healthy human individuals. Only in-frame clones appear in the TCRdb table, and some are missing; sequencing was by immunoSEQ multiplex PCR. The data contain about 680,000 clones, about 91% of them singletons. The naive CD8 population came from CD45RO-negative cells selected for CCR7, without terminally differentiated effector memory CD45RA+ cells. Sequencing was carried out using naive CD8+ T cells sorted from blood. The source is a man aged 25 to 40 in good health.

This clone was recorded only once. V usage is TRBV5-6 and J usage is TRBJ2-5, with D perhaps TRBD2 (6 bases). The V gene lost 4 bases and the J gene lost 1 base, with 14 bases spanning the gap. CDR3 length: 15 residues. The V gene's germline CDR1 is SGHDT and CDR2 YYEEEE. The CDR3, as DNA: TGTGCCAGCAGCCCCGAGGAGGGCATCCAAGAGACCCAGTACTTC. Its protein is CASSPEEGIQETQYF.

This chain uses TRBV6-5 with TRBJ2-7; D is unresolved. CDR1 is MNHEY and CDR2 is SVGAGI in the germline V gene. CDR3 length equals 16 residues. Trimming pared 0 bases from V and 2 bases from J, leaving 14 bases between. The CDR3 reads CASSYSGNKGAYEQYF. The CDR3 coding sequence is TGTGCCAGCAGTTACTCGGGTAATAAAGGCGCCTACGAGCAGTACTTC.

This chain links TRBV13 with TRBJ2-3; tentative D call: TRBD2 (5 bases). The CDR3 runs to 16 residues. The germline CDR1 and CDR2 sequences are PRHDT and FYEKMQ (reference sequence). V was trimmed by 0 bases and J by 0 bases, leaving 10 bases between them. Here the CDR3 DNA reads TGTGCCAGCAGCTTAGGAGGACTTGCTAGCACAGATACGCAGTATTTT. Translated, it gives CASSLGGLASTDTQYF.

V usage is TRBV6-5 and J usage is TRBJ1-1; 7 bases line up with TRBD1. CDR1 MNHEY and CDR2 SVGAGI come from the germline V gene. The junction had 4 bases not matched to a gene; V was cut back by 2 bases and J by 4 bases. The CDR3 is 14 residues long. DNA for the CDR3: TGTGCCAGCAGTTACGGCACAGGGGTCACTGAAGCTTTCTTT. Translated, it gives CASSYGTGVTEAFF.

This clone has only one observation. The CDR3 region has the DNA TGCGCCAGCAGTCAGGGACTCGTCAATGAGCAGTTCTTC. Translated: CASSQGLVNEQFF. The chain combines TRBV10-2 with TRBJ2-1; tentatively, D is TRBD2 (6 bases). Germline values: CDR1 WSHSY, CDR2 SAAADI. There are 13 residues in the CDR3. The germline V and J ends were trimmed by 5 bases and 6 bases, with 11 bases remaining between them.

V usage is TRBV5-1 and J usage is TRBJ1-1; perhaps TRBD1 as D (5 bases). In germline, CDR1 is SGHRS, CDR2 YFSETQ. V shed 1 base and J shed 0 bases, with 10 bases lying between them. This CDR3 has 15 residues. The CDR3 here is CASSLFTGLNTEAFF. The CDR3 coding sequence is TGCGCCAGCAGCTTGTTTACGGGGCTGAACACTGAAGCTTTCTTT.

The chain employs TRBV7-2 and TRBJ2-3, with TRBD2 matching 7 bases. The CDR3 is 16 residues long. Losses at the gene ends were 5 bases for V and 4 bases for J; bases not matched to a gene: 12. Germline CDR1 is SGHTA and CDR2 is FQGNSA. The chain's CDR3 is CASSPTPGGSPDTQYF. CDR3 in DNA: TGTGCCAGCAGCCCTACCCCTGGCGGGAGCCCAGATACGCAGTATTTT.

This clone was counted once. The chain couples TRBV11-2 to TRBJ2-7; either TRBD1 or TRBD2 may fit D (6 bases each). Trimming stripped 7 bases from V and 0 bases from J, with 25 bases between. CDR1 and CDR2 from the germline V gene are SGHAT and FQNNGV. CDR3 length equals 18 residues. The CDR3 region has the DNA TGTGCCAGCACCCCAGGGGCTCTTGCGGGGACGGTCTCCTACGAGCAGTACTTC. Protein sequence: CASTPGALAGTVSYEQYF.

Of note for this clone: The same CDR3 arises from other DNA sequences in this sample as well. CDR3 amino acids: CASSSGLAAYNEQFF. As DNA, the CDR3 is TGTGCCAGCAGTTCGGGACTAGCGGCTTACAATGAGCAGTTCTTC. This chain connects TRBV27 to TRBJ2-1, with 11 bases lining up with TRBD2. CDR3 size: 15 residues. J was trimmed by 4 bases and V by 4 bases; bases with no gene match: 3. CDR1 and CDR2 (germline): MNHEY, SMNVEV (reference sequence).

This clone has just a few counts. This specimen includes other DNA sequences encoding the same CDR3. The chain has TRBV9 and TRBJ2-7; 8 positions match TRBD2. The germline V gene encodes CDR1 SGDLS and CDR2 YYNGEE. With 0 bases clipped from V and 2 bases from J, the junction kept 1 base outside the gene matches. This CDR3 comprises 14 residues. The CDR3, as DNA: TGTGCCAGCAGCGTAGCGGGAGGGCCCTACGAGCAGTACTTC. Protein: CASSVAGGPYEQYF.

The chain is built from TRBV28 and TRBJ1-4; TRBD1 matches at 12 bases. The germline V gene encodes CDR1 MDHEN and CDR2 SYDVKM. This CDR3 is 18 amino acids long. The junction had 14 bases not matched to a gene; V was cut back by 2 bases and J by 10 bases. The CDR3 DNA reads as TGTGCCAGCAGTTTACGGGACAGGGGGCTCGTGCCCGGTGGAAAACTGTTTTTT. This codes for CASSLRDRGLVPGGKLFF.

This clone was seen ten or more times. V usage is TRBV11-3 and J usage is TRBJ2-3, with 13 bases fitting TRBD2. This CDR3 has 15 amino acids. CDR1 and CDR2 (germline): SGHNT, YENEEA. The junction had 2 bases not matched to a gene; V was cut back by 0 bases and J by 8 bases. CDR3 DNA: TGTGCCAGCAGCTTAGACCGGACTAGCGGGAGTACGCAGTATTTT. It specifies CASSLDRTSGSTQYF.